One sample yielded the 12 T cell receptor beta chains listed below, sequenced in a study of early T cells in non-severe SARS-CoV-2 infection. Using its own MiXCR run on the 5' RACE reads, TCRdb lists one record per CDR3 protein. Of 40,000 to 50,000 distinct CDR3 sequences in the sample, less than 6.5% were seen once. The material sequenced was whole blood, taken at baseline. Every receptor here comes from an adult who was a healthcare worker with PCR-confirmed SARS-CoV-2 infection or an uninfected control (not recorded which).

This clonotype came up a few times. The gene calls are TRBV19 and TRBJ2-2, with D perhaps TRBD1 or TRBD2 (6 bases each). V lost 5 bases and J lost 4, with 11 bases in between. The CDR3 is 14 amino acids. Germline loops: CDR1 LNHDA, CDR2 SQIVND (reference sequence). CDR3 in amino acids: CASSAGHPTGELFF. The CDR3 bases are TGTGCCAGTAGTGCGGGACATCCCACCGGGGAGCTGTTTTTT.

Only a few counts were recorded for this clonotype. The chain combines TRBV29-1 with TRBJ2-5, with D possibly being TRBD1 (5 bases). V was cut by 7 bases and J by 3 bases, with 15 bases left in between. Per germline, CDR1 SQVTM and CDR2 ANQGSEA. The CDR3 spans 13 residues. CDR3 bases: TGCAGCGGGACCGACAGTTACAAAGAGACCCAGTACTTC. Its protein is CSGTDSYKETQYF.

As for this clonotype: This may arise from a read error, as a much more abundant clone is one base away. This chain connects TRBV7-9 to TRBJ2-7, with 11 bases identical to TRBD2. The length of the CDR3 is 15 residues. Looked up from germline, CDR1 is SEHNR and CDR2 is FQNEAQ (reference sequence). DNA for the CDR3: TGTGCCGGCAGCACGGCTAGCGGGAGGACCTACGAGCAGTACTTC. Translation: CAGSTASGRTYEQYF.

This clonotype came up many times. The V gene is TRBV29-1, the J gene TRBJ1-4, with TRBD1 as a possible D gene (6 bases). Trimming removed 1 base at V and 8 bases at J, with 17 bases between. The CDR3 is made up of 15 amino acids. In germline, CDR1 is SQVTM, CDR2 ANQGSEA. Here the CDR3 reads CSVEGMTGSREKLFF. The DNA of the CDR3 is TGCAGCGTTGAAGGGATGACAGGAAGTCGGGAAAAACTGTTTTTT. Based on the CDR3 plus reference TRBV29-1 and TRBJ1-4, the full variable domain is SAVISQKPSRDICQRGTSLTIQCQVDSQVTMMFWYRQQPGQSLTLIATANQGSEATYESGFVIDKFPISRPNLTFSTLTVSNMSPEDSSIYLCSVEGMTGSREKLFFGSGTQLSVL.

This clonotype occurred a few times. The J gene is TRBJ2-1, the V gene TRBV4-2, with a possible D match to TRBD2 (6 bases). Trimming left V 1 base short and J 8 bases short, with 12 bases between. The CDR3 has 14 residues. Germline V gene sequence: CDR1 LGHNA, CDR2 YNFKEQ. CDR3 sequence reads: CASSQGLAFDEQFF. The DNA for the CDR3 is TGTGCCAGCAGCCAAGGCCTAGCGTTCGATGAGCAGTTCTTC.

The sample holds a few counts of this clonotype. The chain joins TRBV18 to TRBJ2-5; D is tentatively TRBD1 or TRBD2 (5 bases each). The CDR3 has 14 amino acids. The germline gives CDR1 KGHSH, CDR2 LQKENI. Trimming pared 5 bases from V and 3 bases from J, leaving 13 bases between. The CDR3 DNA sequence: TGTGCCAGCTCAGTCGGGACGCTAAAAGAGACCCAGTACTTC. It codes for CASSVGTLKETQYF.

In this sample, this clonotype turned up many times. The chain couples TRBV5-1 to TRBJ1-1; D is possibly TRBD1 (6 bases). CDR3 length: 14 amino acids. The germline V gene encodes CDR1 SGHRS and CDR2 YFSETQ. Trimming cost V 7 bases and J 1 base, with 14 bases left between them. As DNA, the CDR3 is TGCGCCAGCCGAGTTGGACAGCCGAACACTGAAGCTTTCTTT. Translated, it gives CASRVGQPNTEAFF.

This clonotype was seen many times. The chain uses TRBV12-3 or TRBV12-4 and TRBJ1-4; TRBD1 is a possible D gene (5 bases). V lost 6 bases, J lost 14 bases, and 13 bases lay in between. The CDR3 length is 11 residues. The CDR3 bases are TGTGCCAGCAGGGAAGGTGGGGACCTGTTTTTT. Amino acids: CASREGGDLFF.

The chain links TRBV12-3 or TRBV12-4 to TRBJ2-4, with D tentatively TRBD1 or TRBD2 (5 bases each). There are 19 residues in the CDR3. Trimming stripped 1 base from V and 2 bases from J, with 21 bases between. Here the CDR3 reads CASSLESGTPRSTKNIQYF. The DNA of the CDR3 is TGTGCCAGCAGTTTAGAGTCTGGGACGCCCAGGTCAACCAAAAACATTCAGTACTTC.

This clonotype appeared many times. The chain recombines TRBV7-9 with TRBJ2-7; a possible D gene is TRBD2 (5 bases). Germline values: CDR1 SEHNR, CDR2 FQNEAQ (reference sequence). The CDR3 is 13 residues long. V was shortened by 5 bases and J by 4 bases, with 12 bases between the two germline ends. In nucleotides, the CDR3 is TGTGCCAGCAGCCTGGACGGGATATACGAGCAGTACTTC. It codes for CASSLDGIYEQYF.

There are many counts of this clonotype. The gene calls are TRBV18 and TRBJ1-5; D possibly corresponds to TRBD1 (6 bases). The germline V gene encodes CDR1 KGHSH and CDR2 LQKENI. CDR3 length equals 14 residues. V was cut by 3 bases and J by 6 bases, with 12 bases left in between. The CDR3, as DNA: TGTGCCAGCTCACCGAACAGGGCTGGTCAGCCCCAGCATTTT. Translated, it gives CASSPNRAGQPQHF.

This clonotype appeared a few times. The chain uses TRBV20-1 and TRBJ1-5; D is perhaps TRBD1 (5 bases). Germline V gene data show CDR1 as DFQATT and CDR2 as SNEGSKA (reference sequence). V was cut by 4 bases and J by 7 bases, with 14 bases left in between. The CDR3 loop spans 13 amino acids. The CDR3 DNA sequence: TGCAGTGCTATCCCGGGACTCCAACAGCCCCAGCATTTT. Translating gives CSAIPGLQQPQHF.